Here is one TCR beta chain with its context. Its target antigen remains unknown. No clone much larger than this one lies a single base away; base qualities are absent. The receptor library was made with the immunoSEQ multiplex PCR assay. A mixture of 60 forward primers for TCR Vbeta segments and 13 reverse primers for TCR Jbeta segments was used in the multiplex PCR. The CDR3 region of rearranged TCR beta genes was amplified from genomic DNA by a multiplex PCR assay. The Illumina HiSeq System was used to sequence the amplified TCR beta libraries as 87-base-pair reads. On the authors' methods: A later analysis counted tens of millions of unique TCR beta chains across the 550 to 750 repertoires, and 10 million to 12 million of these chains were shared by at least two donors. Raw reads were error-corrected and collapsed into unique sequences by a nearest-neighbor algorithm in which closely related sequences were merged to remove PCR and sequencing errors. Alignment of CDR3 sequences to IMGT reference sequences was used to assign V, D and J gene segments. Each retained sequence needed at least a six-nucleotide match to both a V gene segment and a J gene segment. Rearrangements were classified as productive when the CDR3 lacked stop codons and remained in frame with V and J, and all other rearrangements were classified as non-productive. Following IMGT convention, CDR3 was defined as the stretch from the second conserved V-encoded cysteine up to the conserved J-encoded phenylalanine. In an earlier analysis of around 570 of the donors, sequences lacking an unambiguous match to a single V gene segment were excluded. An earlier analysis of 500 to 700 of the donors classified V segments as functional when productive rearrangements were above 56.7% and as segregating when the standard deviation between donors was above 5%. A statistical classification framework was built to diagnose cytomegalovirus status from the catalog of TCR beta chain sequences. V and J gene assignment, in a later analysis, came from comparing TCR nucleotide sequences with IMGT/GENE-DB human TR gene sequences. The TCRdist pipeline was used in a later analysis to assign CDR3 sequences and most-parsimonious VDJ recombination scenarios. A later analysis defined each TCR beta chain by its CDR3 amino acid sequence plus V-gene family, and excluded reads lacking a unique V-gene family. In a later analysis, around 650 highly shared, low-generation-probability nucleotide sequences were removed to address suspected cross-contamination and a sequencing artifact. A later analysis calculated a clonal expansion index for each public chain from normalized within-repertoire ranks of inferred template counts. A later analysis computed generation probabilities with a VDJ recombination model fitted to out-of-frame rearrangements, and checked the results against IGoR. In a later analysis, TCR-TCR, TCR-HLA and TCR-CMV co-occurrence was scored with hypergeometric tests, and a repertoire-size bias correction was applied to TCR pairs. In a later analysis, false discovery rates were estimated by permuting HLA or CMV assignments 20 times. In a later analysis, co-occurring TCRs were grouped using DBSCAN, with TCRdist sequence similarity added in when clustering inside HLA-allele-positive subsets. Co-occurrence clustering excluded repertoires with fewer than 30,000 or more than 120,000 public chains, plus five with anomalous nucleotide sharing. TCRdb took over this immuneACCESS table, retaining in-frame rearrangements with V and J assigned. Such tables are incomplete; in checked studies, under half of the missing clones stem from an unresolved V gene, and the remainder is unexplained. The V and J calls and clone size are taken from that table; D and trimming were inferred from the DNA. The sample table holds about 250,000 clones, of which around four fifths were seen once. The ten most abundant clones make up approximately 0.49% of the sample.

This record belongs to a study of cytomegalovirus exposure and HLA in healthy donors (dated by TCRdb to the late 2010s). Notes on the research overall: An earlier analysis of 587 of the donors reported under 300 Gb of sequence data and around 120 million unique TCR beta sequences obtained from 180 million or so T cells. Approximately 300 gigabases of sequencing data and approximately 85 million unique TCR sequences were included in an early release covering about 620 HLA-typed donors. Of the roughly 400 genotyped donors, about 84% fell in the genetic ancestry cluster associated with self-reported Caucasian donors. The study was designed to test whether signatures of past pathogen exposure could be identified by cataloging public T cell receptors. Using immunosequencing, the study profiled T cell repertoires from 640 or so subjects and related those repertoires to cytomegalovirus serostatus. Besides the first cohort of some 670 subjects, a separate validation cohort made up of some 110 different subjects was used. The study combined high-throughput TCR immunosequencing, statistical association of individual TCRs with disease status, and machine learning to predict cytomegalovirus infection status. In a later analysis, previously published TCR beta repertoires from some 640 donors were re-analyzed and high-resolution HLA genotyping was added so that TCR occurrence patterns could be studied. The later analysis used no new phenotypic data to find candidate immune exposures, relying instead on TCR beta sequences and their occurrence across donors. An earlier analysis of a few hundred of the donors applied high-throughput TCR beta sequencing to assess whether each TCR beta V gene segment acted as functional or pseudogenic. Donor age, sex, ethnicity and CMV serostatus were compiled alongside the repertoire data. Genome-wide SNP genotypes for about 60% of the 666 donors were used in a later genetic analysis, which treated that subset as a discovery cohort. Every repertoire in the discovery cohort had been generated on one and the same sequencing platform. HLA typing included class I and class II loci at four-digit resolution. The number of donors typed differed by locus, with roughly 620-640 for A, B, C, DRB1 and DQB1, 522 for DQA1, about 610 for DPA1, and some 440 for DPB1. Four to six DR-DQ haplotypes were handled as single units for association and clustering, since linkage in the cohort was strong. Among a few hundred genotyped donors of the cohort, an average of about 240,000 unique TCR beta nucleotide sequences were sequenced per donor, 15% to 20% of them non-productive.

The cohort comprised around 700 healthy bone marrow donors. All cohort members were sampled while nominally healthy, although unrecorded immune exposures were likely present. The donor was CMV seronegative and was included in the group of 352 seronegative cohort members. A peripheral blood sample was collected from each donor, and TCR beta sequencing was performed on peripheral blood mononuclear cells. The Qiagen DNeasy Blood Extraction Kit was used to extract genomic DNA from the blood cell samples. Broader findings and caveats from the paper: It was suggested by the authors that the approach could potentially be generalized to other disease states and immunological phenotypes. A further reported finding was that TCR beta sequences accurately predicted the HLA-A and HLA-B alleles for most subjects in the first cohort. Correlated functional status among segregating V segments might reflect linkage disequilibrium, but an unknown experimental factor could not be ruled out. While some public TCRs were present in many individuals, most TCR sequences turned up only very rarely across donors. According to a later genetic analysis, donors in an Asian-associated ancestry cluster had fewer N-insertions in productive TCRs than the approximately 650-donor mean. In a later analysis, HLA-associated TCR beta chains showed more clonal expansion and lower generation probabilities than non-associated chains that were equally common. This cohort had only TCR beta chains sequenced, and the lack of alpha or paired-chain data limited which features could be detected. A total of 150 to 200 TCR beta chains were listed by the study as associated with cytomegalovirus. Specific HLA alleles were associated with more than 15,000 TCR beta sequences at a false discovery rate of 0.05 in a later analysis. A later analysis found that TCR association rates varied across HLA loci, with DRB1 alleles showing the most associated TCRs and HLA-C alleles the fewest. The classifier was reported to diagnose cytomegalovirus status with high specificity and sensitivity in both the original and validation cohorts. In vitro tests confirmed that a few of the cytomegalovirus-associated TCR beta chains recognize cytomegalovirus antigens. The sequencing pipeline was judged likely to have produced a cluster of highly shared sequence variants as a technical artifact. In a later analysis, most CMV-associated TCR beta chains were found to appear HLA-restricted, with HLA associations seemingly driven largely by CMV exposure. In a later genetic analysis, a missense DCLRE1C variant was associated with V-gene and J-gene trimming of TCR beta chains, and the association was replicated in an independent cohort. Assigning TCR associations to individual alleles was difficult when HLA alleles, especially DR and DQ, strongly co-occurred. An earlier analysis of around 540 of the donors showed that most TCR beta V segments appeared in productive rearrangements either about 87% or about 30% of the time, which broadly matched IMGT annotations. Because some donors lacked HLA typing at each locus, the association tests relied only on the typed subset. The earlier analysis of approximately 560 of the donors excluded over 15 rarely observed V segments, including chromosome 9 orphons, because counts were too low. The 87-base-pair reads could not distinguish some IMGT-functional V segments, including TRBV6-2 and TRBV6-3, so those segments were excluded. CMV serostatus was the only immune exposure information available for the cohort. A later analysis reported that several top co-occurrence clusters appeared linked to parvovirus B19, influenza, CMV and Epstein-Barr virus. The presence/absence analyses assumed that sequencing depth was roughly uniform across donors, and that assumption may not be true.

The germline V gene specifies SGHRS as CDR1 and YFSETQ as CDR2. Trimmed from V: 4 bases; trimmed from J: 7 bases; junction bases lacking a gene match: 17. The CDR3 numbers 16 residues from cysteine through phenylalanine. This entry keeps only the CDR3 DNA: 48 bases, framed from base 1. Sequencing input: PBMCs. The chain was built from TRBV5-1 and TRBJ2-7, with 7 bases in between that match TRBD1. The TCR sequence derives from a boy aged 5-17 years in good health and CMV-seronegative. The nucleotide sequence reads TGCGCCAGCAGCCCGAAGCCAACAGGGGCGAACGGGGAGCAGTACTTC. Its protein is CASSPKPTGANGEQYF.